The 32 T cell receptor beta chains reported below all come from one sample, sequenced in a study of cytomegalovirus exposure and HLA in healthy donors. Primers included in the PCR were 60 Vbeta and 13 Jbeta primers. Assay used: immunoSEQ multiplex PCR; TCRdb lists only in-frame clones, some missing. The sample carries under 150,000 clones, around 77% recorded once. The sequencing input was PBMCs. The source of these receptors is a man aged 30 to 39 in good health and CMV-seronegative.

The rearrangement links TRBV6-5 to TRBJ2-1; TRBD1 aligns across 8 bases. The CDR3 spans 15 residues. The junction had 6 bases not matched to a gene; V was cut back by 7 bases and J by 1 base. Germline V gives CDR1 MNHEY, CDR2 SVGAGI. The CDR3, as DNA: TGTGCCAGCATTAAACAGGGGGTATCCTACAATGAGCAGTTCTTC. It is translated as CASIKQGVSYNEQFF.

This rearrangement joins TRBV27 to TRBJ2-7, with 11 nucleotides matching TRBD1. The CDR3 covers 17 residues. Germline-derived CDR1 and CDR2 are MNHEY and SMNVEV (reference sequence). V gave up 5 bases and J gave up 2 bases; unmatched junction bases: 11. CDR3 nucleotides: TGTGCCAGCAGTCCCCGACCTCCGGGACAGGGGGCCTACGAGCAGTACTTC. Residues: CASSPRPPGQGAYEQYF.

V usage is TRBV2 and J usage is TRBJ2-7; 9 bases match TRBD1. The trim removed 7 bases at V and 3 bases at J, leaving 13 bases unmatched. Germline CDR1 reads SNHLY; CDR2 reads FYNNEI. The CDR3 consists of 16 residues. CDR3 DNA sequence: TGTGCCAGCAAGGCACTCACAGGGGGCCGAAACTACGAGCAGTACTTC. As protein: CASKALTGGRNYEQYF.

The chain is built from TRBV27 and TRBJ2-7; TRBD2 matches 15 bases. CDR1 and CDR2 (germline): MNHEY, SMNVEV (reference sequence). Trimming cost V 5 bases and J 5 bases; bases outside gene matches: 4. The CDR3 totals 15 residues. CDR3 loop: CASSPGTSGRNEQYF. CDR3 nucleotides: TGTGCCAGCAGTCCAGGGACTAGCGGGAGGAACGAGCAGTACTTC.

The rearrangement uses TRBV10-3 and TRBJ1-5; D is uncertain. The CDR3 covers 14 residues. Germline V lookup: CDR1 ENHRY, CDR2 SYGVKD. Trimming took off 0 bases at V and 4 bases at J, with 7 bases between the two ends. In DNA, the CDR3 is TGTGCCATCAGTGAGTCGGCCCCAAATCAGCCCCAGCATTTT. Protein: CAISESAPNQPQHF.

The sample holds one count of this clone. The J gene is TRBJ2-1, the V gene TRBV7-9; D gene uncertain. CDR1 SEHNR and CDR2 FQNEAQ come from the germline V gene (reference sequence). The CDR3 is 14 amino acids. The V gene lost 3 bases and the J gene lost 6 bases, with 12 bases spanning the gap. For the CDR3, the DNA is TGTGCCAGCAGCTTCAGAGACTCCGGCAATGAGCAGTTCTTC. It translates to CASSFRDSGNEQFF.

The V call is TRBV28, the J call TRBJ1-4; unclear D gene. Trimming stripped 5 bases from V and 4 bases from J, with 17 bases between. In germline, CDR1 is MDHEN, CDR2 SYDVKM. This CDR3 comprises 16 residues. The CDR3 spells CASSLHLSGFNEKLFF. The CDR3 DNA reads as TGTGCCAGCAGTCTACACTTGTCGGGGTTTAATGAAAAACTGTTTTTT.

The CDR3 coding sequence is TGTGCCAGCAGTTCCCCCCTTTACGAGCAGTACTTC. The encoded protein is CASSSPLYEQYF. The chain combines TRBV27 with TRBJ2-7; D uncertain. This CDR3 comprises 12 residues. V was pared by 4 bases and J by 4 bases, with 8 bases between. Per the germline V gene, CDR1 is MNHEY and CDR2 is SMNVEV (reference sequence).

The rearrangement links TRBV28 to TRBJ1-1; possible D gene TRBD1, 5 bases. The V gene's germline CDR1 is MDHEN and CDR2 SYDVKM. This CDR3 is 14 amino acids long. Trimming took off 2 bases at V and 2 bases at J, with 9 bases between the two ends. The CDR3 region is CASSLGTFNTEAFF. CDR3 nucleotides: TGTGCCAGCAGTTTAGGGACTTTTAACACTGAAGCTTTCTTT.

The chain combines TRBV29-1 with TRBJ2-3, with a weak D call TRBD2 (6 bases). The V and J ends lost 3 bases and 3 bases respectively, with 7 bases between them. Germline V gives CDR1 SQVTM, CDR2 ANQGSEA. The CDR3 covers 12 residues. CDR3 loop: CSVEGGTDTQYF. The CDR3 bases are TGCAGCGTTGAGGGGGGAACAGATACGCAGTATTTT.

V and J are TRBV5-4 and TRBJ2-5; 11 nucleotides line up with TRBD2. Germline V lookup: CDR1 SGHNT, CDR2 YYREEE (reference sequence). This CDR3 comprises 14 residues. The ends lost 1 base at V and 4 bases at J; junction bases unmatched: 0. The CDR3 DNA is TGTGCCAGCAGCTTGCTAGCGGGAGGAGAGACCCAGTACTTC. Amino acid sequence: CASSLLAGGETQYF.

The genes are TRBV2 and TRBJ1-5, with 10 bases aligning to TRBD1. Germline assignment: CDR1 SNHLY and CDR2 FYNNEI. Losses at the gene ends were 4 bases for V and 4 bases for J; bases not matched to a gene: 4. The CDR3 has 15 amino acids. As DNA, the CDR3 is TGTGCCAGCAGTGGGACAGGGGGAGGAAATCAGCCCCAGCATTTT. Residues: CASSGTGGGNQPQHF.

The chain carries TRBV25-1 and TRBJ2-7; 9 nucleotides match TRBD2. Unmatched junction bases numbered 8, after V lost 4 bases and J lost 4 bases. The CDR3 is made up of 15 amino acids. CDR1 MGHDK and CDR2 SYGVNS come from the germline V gene. The DNA for the CDR3 is TGTGCCAGCAGTGGGAATAGCGGGAGTTGGTACGAGCAGTACTTC. This gives the protein CASSGNSGSWYEQYF.

The chain combines TRBV7-3 with TRBJ2-7; D is perhaps TRBD1 (6 bases). CDR1 is SGHTA and CDR2 is FQGTGA in the germline V gene. V lost 5 bases and J 7 bases, leaving 12 bases between the germline ends. The CDR3 runs 12 residues. This chain's CDR3 is CASSPGVGEQYF. CDR3 in DNA: TGTGCCAGCAGCCCAGGGGTGGGGGAGCAGTACTTC.

The chain links TRBV25-1 to TRBJ2-3, with 12 nucleotides matching TRBD2. Unmatched junction bases numbered 10, after V lost 8 bases and J lost 1 base. In germline, CDR1 is MGHDK, CDR2 SYGVNS. The CDR3 has 17 amino acids. The CDR3 DNA follows: TGTGCCAGCGCACACCGGCGACTAGCGGGGGGCACAGATACGCAGTATTTT. Translation: CASAHRRLAGGTDTQYF.

The J gene is TRBJ1-5, the V gene TRBV2, with D unresolved. The CDR3 sequence is 14 residues long. V was clipped by 4 bases and J by 3 bases, with 10 bases between them. Germline V CDR1 and CDR2: SNHLY, FYNNEI. In nucleotides, the CDR3 is TGTGCCAGCAGTGTAGTGGGCTTCAATCAGCCCCAGCATTTT. It yields the protein CASSVVGFNQPQHF.

This clone was counted once. This chain uses TRBV5-4 with TRBJ2-1; 14 nucleotides align to TRBD2. The CDR3 is 17 residues long. Per germline, CDR1 SGHNT and CDR2 YYREEE (reference sequence). V lost 4 bases to trimming and J lost 10 bases; unmatched junction nucleotides: 13. The CDR3 bases are TGTGCCAGCAGCCAAATAGGGACTAGCGGGAGTGGGGTGGAGCAGTTCTTC. It codes for CASSQIGTSGSGVEQFF.

The chain uses TRBV7-8 and TRBJ2-7; perhaps TRBD1 as D (6 bases). Germline CDR1 reads SGHVS; CDR2 reads FQNEAQ. Deletions cut 5 bases from V and 5 bases from J, with 13 bases between. The CDR3 has 13 amino acids. In DNA, the CDR3 is TGTGCCAGCAGCACCCGAACAGGGCACGAGCAGTACTTC. This codes for CASSTRTGHEQYF.

The chain is built from TRBV5-1 and TRBJ2-3; 9 nucleotides agree with TRBD1. The CDR3 is 17 residues long. The V gene end was trimmed by 3 bases and the J gene end by 3 bases; junction bases not matched to a gene: 11. CDR1 and CDR2 (germline): SGHRS, YFSETQ. The CDR3 DNA follows: TGCGCCAGCAGCTACGACCCTGACAGGGGGAGAACAGATACGCAGTATTTT. This encodes CASSYDPDRGRTDTQYF.

The chain combines TRBV7-9 with TRBJ1-2, with D maybe TRBD1 (6 bases). This CDR3 has 15 residues. Deletions cut 1 base from V and 5 bases from J, with 14 bases between. CDR1 and CDR2 (germline): SEHNR, FQNEAQ (reference sequence). DNA for the CDR3: TGTGCCAGCAGCTTAGGCCCAGGGGTATCTTATGGCTACACCTTC. This encodes CASSLGPGVSYGYTF.

The V call is TRBV30, the J call TRBJ2-3; D uncertain. With 2 bases removed from V and 3 bases from J, the gap between germline ends came to 3 bases. The CDR3 covers 11 residues. CDR1 is GTSNPN and CDR2 is SVGIG in the germline V gene (reference sequence). This chain's CDR3 is CAWSSTDTQYF. The CDR3 DNA reads as TGTGCCTGGAGTTCGACAGATACGCAGTATTTT.

This clone has just a few counts. One end of the junction varies from germline; a read error may be responsible. The same CDR3 also results from other DNA sequences found in this sample. This sequence joins TRBV6-5 and TRBJ1-2; tentatively, D is TRBD1 (5 bases). Germline V lookup: CDR1 MNHEY, CDR2 SVGAGI. The CDR3 spans 13 residues. The CDR3 DNA reads TGTGCCAGCTGGGGAGGGGAGGGCTATGGTTACACCTTC. Translated: CASWGGEGYGYTF.

The chain couples TRBV5-1 to TRBJ2-1; 8 nucleotides agree with TRBD2. The J segment lost 4 bases and the V segment lost 6 bases, leaving 9 bases of the junction unmatched. CDR3 length: 15 residues. Germline lookup yields CDR1 SGHRS and CDR2 YFSETQ. DNA of the CDR3: TGCGCCAGCATAAAAGCGGGAGCCCCGTACAATGAGCAGTTCTTC. Its translation is CASIKAGAPYNEQFF.

The chain joins TRBV5-5 to TRBJ2-7; D is unresolved. Germline V gives CDR1 SGHKS, CDR2 YYEKEE (reference sequence). V lost 4 bases and J lost 4, with 6 bases in between. The CDR3 spans 11 residues. The CDR3, as DNA: TGTGCCAGCAGCAACCTATACGAGCAGTACTTC. Translating gives CASSNLYEQYF. Together with reference TRBV5-5 and TRBJ2-7, the CDR3 gives the full variable domain: DAGVTQSPTHLIKTRGQQVTLRCSPISGHKSVSWYQQVLGQGPQFIFQYYEKEERGRGNFPDRFSARQFPNYSSELNVNALLLGDSALYLCASSNLYEQYFGPGTRLTVT.

The chain links TRBV18 to TRBJ1-4; 9 bases are a match to TRBD1. The CDR3 consists of 15 residues. Germline CDR1 is KGHSH and CDR2 is LQKENI. The J segment lost 6 bases and the V segment lost 3 bases, leaving 5 bases of the junction unmatched. This CDR3 reads CASSPGQGIDEKLFF. In nucleotides, the CDR3 is TGTGCCAGCTCACCGGGACAGGGCATAGATGAAAAACTGTTTTTT.

This chain connects TRBV25-1 to TRBJ2-1; 9 nucleotides line up with TRBD1. Germline loops: CDR1 MGHDK, CDR2 SYGVNS. V gave up 6 bases and J gave up 8 bases; unmatched junction bases: 11. The CDR3 length is 15 residues. The CDR3 DNA follows: TGTGCCAGCAGCGCCGGGACAGGGAATAGATATGAGCAGTTCTTC. Translation: CASSAGTGNRYEQFF.

This clone has just a few counts. This chain joins TRBV5-6 and TRBJ1-6; TRBD1 is a possible D gene (6 bases). This CDR3 contains 19 residues. Trimming took 1 base from V and 0 from J, leaving 17 bases between them. Germline values: CDR1 SGHDT, CDR2 YYEEEE. The DNA for the CDR3 is TGTGCCAGCAGCTTGCCCCGAGTCGGACAGAGCTCCTATAATTCACCCCTCCACTTT. This gives the protein CASSLPRVGQSSYNSPLHF.

The chain combines TRBV6-6 with TRBJ2-5, with TRBD1 matching over 7 bases. The end of the DNA is better explained by TRBJ2-7, so the J call may be wrong. CDR3 length equals 13 residues. The germline V gene encodes CDR1 MNHNY and CDR2 SVGAGI (reference sequence). The CDR3 loop is CASRAGGSYEQYF. Written as DNA, the CDR3 is TGTGCCAGCAGGGCAGGGGGCTCCTACGAGCAGTACTTC.

This rearrangement joins TRBV28 to TRBJ1-1; no firm D call. Germline-derived CDR1 and CDR2 are MDHEN and SYDVKM. Trimming cost V 3 bases and J 1 base, with 15 bases left between them. The CDR3 length is 16 residues. The DNA for the CDR3 is TGTGCCAGCAGTTTCAGTCAGAGGGTATGGAACACTGAAGCTTTCTTT. Its protein product is CASSFSQRVWNTEAFF.

V and J are TRBV4-1 and TRBJ2-3; possibly TRBD2 for D (6 bases). V lost 1 base, J lost 1 base, and 15 bases lay in between. Germline V gene lookup returns CDR1 MGHRA and CDR2 YSYEKL. CDR3 length: 17 amino acids. DNA for the CDR3: TGCGCCAGCAGCCAAGGATCACAGGCTAGCGGCACAGATACGCAGTATTTT. This codes for CASSQGSQASGTDTQYF.

The V and J genes are TRBV19 and TRBJ1-1, with a tentative D call TRBD1 (5 bases). The CDR3 runs to 13 residues. Trimming removed 6 bases from V and 4 bases from J, with 12 bases in between. Germline CDR1 is LNHDA and CDR2 is SQIVND (reference sequence). The CDR3 spells CASRSQGFTEAFF. Here the CDR3 DNA reads TGTGCCAGTAGGTCTCAGGGTTTCACTGAAGCTTTCTTT. Complete variable domain (other parts from reference TRBV19 and TRBJ1-1): DGGITQSPKYLFRKEGQNVTLSCEQNLNHDAMYWYRQDPGQGLRLIYYSQIVNDFQKGDIAEGYSVSREKKESFPLTVTSAQKNPTAFYLCASRSQGFTEAFFGQGTRLTVV.

The genes are TRBV5-4 and TRBJ2-7; D call uncertain. The germline CDR1 and CDR2 sequences are SGHNT and YYREEE (reference sequence). The CDR3 length is 17 residues. V was shortened by 1 base and J by 5 bases, with 22 bases between the two germline ends. CDR3 in DNA: TGTGCCAGCAGCTTGAAAGGTACGACACTCGCCGACCACGAGCAGTACTTC. It translates to CASSLKGTTLADHEQYF.